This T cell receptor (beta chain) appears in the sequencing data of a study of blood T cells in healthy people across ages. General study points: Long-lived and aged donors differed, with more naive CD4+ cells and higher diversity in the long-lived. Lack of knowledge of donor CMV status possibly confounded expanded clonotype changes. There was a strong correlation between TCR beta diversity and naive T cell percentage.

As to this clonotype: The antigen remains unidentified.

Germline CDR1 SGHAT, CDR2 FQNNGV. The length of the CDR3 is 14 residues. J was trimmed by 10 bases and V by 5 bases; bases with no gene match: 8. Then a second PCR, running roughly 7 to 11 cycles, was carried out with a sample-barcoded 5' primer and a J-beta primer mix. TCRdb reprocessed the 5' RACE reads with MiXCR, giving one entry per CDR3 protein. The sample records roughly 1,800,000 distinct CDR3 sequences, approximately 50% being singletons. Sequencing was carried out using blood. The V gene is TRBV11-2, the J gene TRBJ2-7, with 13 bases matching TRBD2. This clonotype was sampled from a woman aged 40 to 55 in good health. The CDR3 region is CASSLGLAGVTQYF. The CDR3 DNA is TGTGCCAGCAGCCTCGGACTAGCGGGGGTTACCCAGTACTTC.